Each of the 27 T cell receptor beta chains below was sequenced from the same sample in a study of shared T cell receptors in the human thymus. TCRdb's table, derived via immunoSEQ multiplex PCR, lists solely in-frame clones and lacks some. The data show 600,000 or so clones, with 87% seen just once and approximately 0.0097% held by the top ten. Separately, the same data were catalogued under a study of human thymus T cells.

The material sequenced was thymocytes. The receptor set was obtained from a boy in the first two years of life with a congenital heart defect.

The chain links TRBV18 to TRBJ2-3, with TRBD1 identical over 9 bases. CDR1 is KGHSH and CDR2 is LQKENI in the germline V gene. Losses at the gene ends were 2 bases for V and 4 bases for J; bases not matched to a gene: 10. The CDR3 sequence is 17 residues long. The CDR3 nucleotides are TGTGCCAGCTCACCATCACCGGGACAGGGATTCGCAGATACGCAGTATTTT. Translated, it gives CASSPSPGQGFADTQYF.

This clone was picked up a small number of times. The chain recombines TRBV5-4 with TRBJ1-5, with TRBD1 as a possible D gene (5 bases). Between the trimmed V and J ends, which lost 0 bases and 3 bases, there was a span of 7 bases. There are 14 residues in the CDR3. Germline V lookup: CDR1 SGHNT, CDR2 YYREEE (reference sequence). CDR3 residues: CASSLDRSNQPQHF. CDR3 DNA: TGTGCCAGCAGCTTGGACAGGTCCAATCAGCCCCAGCATTTT.

This sequence joins TRBV5-6 and TRBJ1-5, with 7 bases fitting TRBD1. V dropped 0 bases and J dropped 0; count of bases not matched to a gene: 6. CDR3 size: 17 residues. CDR1 is SGHDT, CDR2 YYEEEE, per germline. CDR3 amino acids: CASSLGPRGISNQPQHF. The CDR3, as DNA: TGTGCCAGCAGCTTGGGACCCAGGGGGATTAGCAATCAGCCCCAGCATTTT.

The chain links TRBV5-1 to TRBJ2-5; weak D call: TRBD1 (6 bases). The CDR3 covers 14 residues. Germline V gene lookup returns CDR1 SGHRS and CDR2 YFSETQ. Trimming took 5 bases from V and 4 from J, leaving 15 bases between them. The CDR3 DNA sequence: TGCGCCAGCAGAACAGGGACGTGCGGAGAGACCCAGTACTTC. Its translation: CASRTGTCGETQYF.

The V call is TRBV19, the J call TRBJ1-5, with D possibly matching TRBD1 (5 bases). Trimming stripped 6 bases from V and 6 bases from J, with 9 bases between. Looked up from germline, CDR1 is LNHDA and CDR2 is SQIVND (reference sequence). The CDR3 length is 12 residues. The CDR3 coding sequence is TGTGCCAGTAGCTGGGGGGTTCAGCCCCAGCATTTT. This gives the protein CASSWGVQPQHF.

CDR3 DNA: TGTGCCAGCAGCCCGCGGGGAGTCCCCTACGAGCAGTACTTC. This encodes CASSPRGVPYEQYF. The V gene is TRBV9, the J gene TRBJ2-7, with D possibly matching TRBD2 (6 bases). This CDR3 contains 14 residues. Germline CDR1 reads SGDLS; CDR2 reads YYNGEE. Trimming took 4 bases from V and 2 from J, leaving 13 bases between them.

The V gene is TRBV11-1, the J gene TRBJ1-1; the D gene is possibly TRBD1 (6 bases). The V gene's germline CDR1 is SGHAT and CDR2 FQDESV (reference sequence). Trimming pared 5 bases from V and 5 bases from J, leaving 21 bases between. This CDR3 has 16 amino acids. CDR3 coding DNA: TGTGCCAGCAGCCCCACTGAGGCCAGGGGAGAAACTGAAGCTTTCTTT. Its translation: CASSPTEARGETEAFF.

The CDR3 region has the DNA TGTGCCTGGAGTCTTCAGGGTCCGGCTAATGAAAAACTGTTTTTT. As protein: CAWSLQGPANEKLFF. The rearrangement joins TRBV30 to TRBJ1-4, with D perhaps matching TRBD1 (5 bases). The CDR3 has 15 residues. Germline CDR1 reads GTSNPN; CDR2 reads SVGIG (reference sequence). Trimming stripped 2 bases from V and 3 bases from J, with 13 bases between.

V is TRBV29-1 and J is TRBJ2-1, with 7 bases matching TRBD2. V shed 0 bases and J 1 base; nucleotides not matched to a gene: 9. The CDR3 spans 17 residues. Germline CDR1 is SQVTM and CDR2 is ANQGSEA. The CDR3 is CSVEDTAAGESYNEQFF. CDR3 sequence (DNA): TGCAGCGTTGAAGATACGGCGGCGGGAGAGTCCTACAATGAGCAGTTCTTC.

The chain employs TRBV7-2 and TRBJ2-5, with D perhaps matching TRBD1 (6 bases). Germline V lookup: CDR1 SGHTA, CDR2 FQGNSA. Trimming stripped 3 bases from V and 6 bases from J, with 8 bases between. This CDR3 spans 12 amino acids. The CDR3 DNA reads as TGTGCCAGCAGCTTGGGGGCCCAGACCCAGTACTTC. This translates into CASSLGAQTQYF.

V gene TRBV4-3 combines with J gene TRBJ2-2, with D unclear. The germline V and J ends were trimmed by 3 bases and 1 base, with 24 bases remaining between them. This CDR3 is built from 20 residues. Germline CDR1 reads LGHNA; CDR2 reads YSLEER. In DNA form, the CDR3 reads TGCGCCAGCAGCCAGGGTCTCCCCGAGTCAGGAAGAGAGAACACCGGGGAGCTGTTTTTT. This codes for CASSQGLPESGRENTGELFF.

The chain employs TRBV9 and TRBJ1-2, with TRBD1 as a possible D gene (5 bases). Trimming removed 2 bases at V and 7 bases at J, with 18 bases between. The CDR3 spans 15 residues. Germline V CDR1 and CDR2: SGDLS, YYNGEE. Written as DNA, the CDR3 is TGTGCCAGCAGCGTCGACAGCCAACACAGTTTTGGCTACACCTTC. Its protein is CASSVDSQHSFGYTF.

The chain links TRBV7-2 to TRBJ2-7, with D possibly matching TRBD1 (6 bases). Germline V gene lookup returns CDR1 SGHTA and CDR2 FQGNSA. V lost 8 bases and J 5 bases, leaving 16 bases between the germline ends. This CDR3 comprises 13 residues. In nucleotides, the CDR3 is TGTGCCAGCCGGCCGGGCAGGGGCAACGAGCAGTACTTC. It encodes CASRPGRGNEQYF.

This sequence joins TRBV5-6 and TRBJ2-1, with a weak D call TRBD2 (6 bases). The CDR3 covers 13 residues. The V gene's germline CDR1 is SGHDT and CDR2 YYEEEE. Trimming stripped 7 bases from V and 6 bases from J, with 14 bases between. Here the CDR3 DNA reads TGTGCCAGCGGCGGTAGCGGTCCCAATGAGCAGTTCTTC. Translated: CASGGSGPNEQFF.

The chain is built from TRBV7-9 and TRBJ1-4, with D perhaps TRBD1 (6 bases). There are 18 residues in the CDR3. Germline CDR1 is SEHNR and CDR2 is FQNEAQ (reference sequence). Trimming shortened V by 0 bases and J by 0 bases, and 14 bases separated the two germline ends. The CDR3 DNA follows: TGTGCCAGCAGCTTAGCCGGGACAAGAAGTGCAACTAATGAAAAACTGTTTTTT. Its protein product is CASSLAGTRSATNEKLFF.

The J gene is TRBJ2-2, the V gene TRBV18; 8 bases are a match to TRBD2. Looked up from germline, CDR1 is KGHSH and CDR2 is LQKENI. This CDR3 spans 20 amino acids. V shed 2 bases, J shed 4 bases, and the junction held 18 bases outside the gene matches. The CDR3: CASSPFVSGGSVGSTGELFF. The DNA of the CDR3 is TGTGCCAGCTCACCATTCGTCAGCGGGGGTTCCGTGGGATCCACCGGGGAGCTGTTTTTT.

The CDR3 region is CASSYAKRGQNQPQHF. The CDR3 region has the DNA TGTGCCAGCAGTTACGCCAAGAGGGGGCAAAATCAGCCCCAGCATTTT. The rearrangement uses TRBV6-6 and TRBJ1-5, with 7 bases fitting TRBD1. V was pared by 2 bases and J by 4 bases, with 8 bases of the junction left unmatched. Germline loops: CDR1 MNHNY, CDR2 SVGAGI (reference sequence). The CDR3 runs to 16 residues.

The chain couples TRBV18 to TRBJ1-5; a weak D match, TRBD1 (6 bases). V lost 4 bases and J 4 bases, leaving 14 bases between the germline ends. There are 15 residues in the CDR3. Germline CDR1 is KGHSH and CDR2 is LQKENI. The CDR3 bases are TGTGCCAGCTCACTCCTAAGAGGGGGAAATCAGCCCCAGCATTTT. Its translation: CASSLLRGGNQPQHF. Drawing the rest from reference TRBV18 and TRBJ1-5, the complete variable domain is NAGVMQNPRHLVRRRGQEARLRCSPMKGHSHVYWYRQLPEEGLKFMVYLQKENIIDESGMPKERFSAEFPKEGPSILRIQQVVRGDSAAYFCASSLLRGGNQPQHFGDGTRLSIL.

The V and J genes are TRBV10-1 and TRBJ2-5; 11 positions match TRBD1. The CDR3 runs to 15 residues. V trimming: 2 bases; J trimming: 5 bases; junction bases outside the gene matches: 4. The V gene's germline CDR1 is WNHNN and CDR2 SYGVQD (reference sequence). This CDR3 is CASSEGTGGRETQYF. The CDR3 region has the DNA TGCGCCAGCAGTGAGGGGACAGGGGGGCGGGAGACCCAGTACTTC.

The rearrangement uses TRBV14 and TRBJ2-5, with D tentatively TRBD1 (6 bases). Deletions cut 4 bases from V and 5 bases from J, with 20 bases between. This CDR3 region has 16 residues. The germline V gene has CDR1 SGHDN and CDR2 FVKESK. This CDR3 reads CASSPGKPRGGETQYF. The CDR3 bases are TGTGCCAGCAGCCCTGGGAAGCCTAGAGGGGGTGAGACCCAGTACTTC.

This clone was recorded a few times. V usage is TRBV28 and J usage is TRBJ2-7; D perhaps matches TRBD1 (6 bases). V was cut by 6 bases and J by 2 bases, with 17 bases left in between. The CDR3 loop spans 15 amino acids. Germline-derived CDR1 and CDR2 are MDHEN and SYDVKM. For the CDR3, the DNA is TGTGCCAGCAGGGGGGAAGGGGGATTAACCTACGAGCAGTACTTC. This gives the protein CASRGEGGLTYEQYF.

V usage is TRBV19 and J usage is TRBJ1-4; 7 nucleotides align to TRBD1. The CDR3 totals 17 residues. Per germline, CDR1 LNHDA and CDR2 SQIVND (reference sequence). V was pared by 4 bases and J by 5 bases, with 13 bases of the junction left unmatched. CDR3 amino acids: CASSKRQGPPGNEKLFF. DNA for the CDR3: TGTGCCAGTAGTAAAAGACAGGGTCCTCCGGGGAATGAAAAACTGTTTTTT.

Details on this clone: At one boundary the junction diverges from the germline segment, which might be a read error. The V gene is TRBV7-2, the J gene TRBJ2-7, with TRBD1 matching over 7 bases. Per germline, CDR1 SGHTA and CDR2 FQGNSA. The CDR3 is made up of 15 amino acids. This CDR3 is CASSSHRGSEPKGHF. Here the CDR3 DNA reads TGTGCCAGCAGCTCCCACAGGGGTTCCGAACCGAAAGGTCACTTC.

This sequence joins TRBV14 and TRBJ2-5; TRBD1 aligns across 7 bases. Unmatched junction bases numbered 8, after V lost 4 bases and J lost 0 bases. This CDR3 has 16 residues. Per germline, CDR1 SGHDN and CDR2 FVKESK. The CDR3 loop reads CASSPRDREHQETQYF. CDR3 in DNA: TGTGCCAGCAGCCCACGGGACAGAGAACACCAAGAGACCCAGTACTTC.

The rearrangement links TRBV11-3 to TRBJ2-1; 9 bases agree with TRBD2. The CDR3 runs 16 residues. J was trimmed by 7 bases and V by 1 base; bases with no gene match: 8. Per the germline V gene, CDR1 is SGHNT and CDR2 is YENEEA. CDR3 in amino acids: CASSLAPSGTFNEQFF. CDR3 nucleotide sequence: TGTGCCAGCAGCTTAGCCCCTAGCGGGACTTTTAATGAGCAGTTCTTC.

The V gene is TRBV5-6, the J gene TRBJ1-1; D is unclear. The V gene's germline CDR1 is SGHDT and CDR2 YYEEEE. The CDR3 consists of 15 residues. Trimming removed 4 bases from V and 5 bases from J, with 18 bases in between. Here the CDR3 DNA reads TGTGCCAGCAGCACCTATCCGGACGGAGGGACTGAAGCTTTCTTT. This encodes CASSTYPDGGTEAFF. The full variable domain, completed using reference TRBV5-6 and TRBJ1-1, is DAGVTQSPTHLIKTRGQQVTLRCSPKSGHDTVSWYQQALGQGPQFIFQYYEEEERQRGNFPDRFSGHQFPNYSSELNVNALLLGDSALYLCASSTYPDGGTEAFFGQGTRLTVV.

This clone was counted only a few times. The V call is TRBV5-8, the J call TRBJ1-3; no clear D gene. The germline V gene has CDR1 SGHTS and CDR2 YDEGEE. Trimming took off 1 base at V and 5 bases at J, with 4 bases between the two ends. The length of the CDR3 is 12 residues. The DNA of the CDR3 is TGTGCCAGCAGCTTGACAAGAAACACCATATATTTT. Translation gives CASSLTRNTIYF.